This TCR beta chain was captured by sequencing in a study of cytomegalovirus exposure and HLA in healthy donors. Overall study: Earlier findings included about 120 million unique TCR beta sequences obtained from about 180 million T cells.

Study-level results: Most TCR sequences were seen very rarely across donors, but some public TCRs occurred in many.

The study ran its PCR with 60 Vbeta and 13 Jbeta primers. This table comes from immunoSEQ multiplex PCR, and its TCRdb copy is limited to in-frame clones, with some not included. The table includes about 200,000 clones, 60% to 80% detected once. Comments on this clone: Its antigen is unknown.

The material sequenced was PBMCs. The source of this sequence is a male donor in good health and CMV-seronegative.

The CDR3 sequence: CASSPPSSGSYEQYF. The CDR3 bases are TGTGCCAGCAGTCCCCCCTCAAGCGGGAGCTACGAGCAGTACTTC. The gene calls are TRBV27 and TRBJ2-7; the match to TRBD2 covers 8 bases. Trimming cost V 5 bases and J 3 bases; bases outside gene matches: 9. Germline CDR1 and CDR2: MNHEY and SMNVEV (reference sequence). CDR3 length: 15 amino acids.